This is a list of T cell receptor beta chains from one sample in a study of T cells in Graves' hyperthyroidism and ophthalmopathy. From the multiplex PCR reads, TCRdb called clonotypes with MiXCR, one entry per CDR3 protein. The profile covers 300,000 to 400,000 distinct CDR3 sequences, with roughly 15% appearing a single time and around a fifth taken by the ten largest. The sample taken for sequencing was blood. The receptors here all came from a woman aged 25 to 39 with Graves' ophthalmopathy. Each CDR3 is given with its conserved first and last residue. D genes are given only for firm matches. Only some rows state a clone size, as once, few, many or a class for expanded clones.

.,TRBJ1-6,many,TRBV28,CASSLGGSYNSPLHF,TGTGCCAGCAGTTTGGGGGGATCCTATAATTCACCCCTCCACTTT
.,TRBJ2-7,few,TRBV9,CASSVDGGLIYEQYF,TGTGCCAGCAGCGTCGACGGGGGCCTCATCTACGAGCAGTACTTC
.,TRBJ2-7,many,TRBV24-1,CATSDPGSHYEQYF,TGTGCCACCAGTGATCCGGGAAGTCATTACGAGCAGTACTTC
TRBD1,TRBJ1-1,many,TRBV5-1,CASSLVTGGILGSLGFGFF,TGCGCCAGCAGCTTGGTGACAGGGGGGATCTTAGGGAGTCTCGGATTTGGTTTCTTT
.,TRBJ1-1,many,TRBV15,CATSRDRPVNTEAFF,TGTGCCACCAGCAGAGATCGGCCGGTTAACACTGAAGCTTTCTTT
.,TRBJ1-2,.,TRBV24-1,CATSDAGTGGGYTF,TGTGCCACCAGTGATGCCGGGACCGGAGGGGGCTACACCTTC
TRBD1,TRBJ2-7,.,TRBV6-1,CASYRRGTGEYEQYF,TGTGCCAGCTATAGACGAGGGACAGGGGAGTACGAGCAGTACTTC
.,TRBJ1-5,.,TRBV28,CASTNPGQPQHF,TGTGCCAGCACAAATCCGGGACAGCCCCAGCATTTT
.,TRBJ2-3,.,TRBV18,CASSFPGSGTQYF,TGTGCCAGCTCATTCCCTGGTTCAGGTACGCAGTATTTT
TRBD2,TRBJ2-2,.,TRBV6-5,CASSYLGLLNTGELFF,TGTGCCAGCAGTTACTTGGGACTACTAAACACCGGGGAGCTGTTTTTT
.,TRBJ1-1,many,TRBV6-1,CASSRPPGVGTEAFF,TGTGCCAGCAGTCGGCCCCCGGGGGTGGGCACTGAAGCTTTCTTT
.,TRBJ1-1,many,TRBV6-1,CASSYADALVAFF,TGTGCCAGCAGTTATGCCGACGCTTTAGTAGCTTTCTTT
TRBD1,TRBJ2-1,few,TRBV20-1,CSAAPGTGHNEQFF,TGCAGTGCTGCTCCCGGGACAGGGCACAATGAGCAGTTCTTC
.,TRBJ2-6,.,TRBV19,CASKGSSGNVLTF,TGTGCCAGTAAGGGCAGCTCCGGCAACGTCCTGACTTTC
.,TRBJ2-7,many,TRBV3-1,CASSQLGIHEQYF,TGTGCCAGCAGCCAACTGGGCATTCACGAGCAGTACTTC
.,TRBJ1-1,.,TRBV5-1,CASRRPGKNTEAFF,TGCGCCAGCCGGAGACCCGGGAAGAACACTGAAGCTTTCTTT
.,TRBJ1-5,many,TRBV2,CASSEVAGNQPQHF,TGTGCCAGCAGTGAAGTCGCTGGGAATCAGCCCCAGCATTTT
.,TRBJ2-3,many,TRBV20-1,CSASRRGATDTQYF,TGCAGTGCTTCTAGACGCGGGGCCACAGATACGCAGTATTTT
.,TRBJ1-4,many,TRBV28,CASSLTVKNEKLFF,TGTGCCAGCAGTTTAACAGTTAAGAATGAAAAACTGTTTTTT
TRBD1,TRBJ1-1,many,TRBV20-1,CSVPGQGVFTEAFF,TGCAGTGTTCCGGGACAGGGGGTCTTTACTGAAGCTTTCTTT
TRBD1,TRBJ1-3,many,TRBV28,CASSLTGTPNTIYF,TGTGCCAGCAGTCTGACAGGGACCCCAAACACCATATATTTT
.,TRBJ2-3,many,TRBV10-1,CASSEYSGITDTQYF,TGCGCCAGCAGTGAGTATAGCGGCATCACAGATACGCAGTATTTT
.,TRBJ1-2,many,TRBV7-9,CASSLDNGYTF,TGTGCCAGCAGCCTGGACAACGGCTACACCTTC
.,TRBJ2-3,many,TRBV27,CASSLRPGLVRDTQYF,TGTGCCAGCAGTTTGCGCCCCGGGCTAGTGAGAGATACGCAGTATTTT
.,TRBJ2-1,many,TRBV15,CATSRDRDSLNEQFF,TGTGCCACCAGCAGAGATCGGGACTCCCTCAATGAGCAGTTCTTC
TRBD2,TRBJ2-1,many,TRBV20-1,CSAPVGGDEQFF,TGCAGTGCCCCTGTGGGGGGGGATGAGCAGTTCTTC
.,TRBJ2-7,.,TRBV30,CAWSRERGYEQYF,TGTGCCTGGAGCCGGGAACGGGGTTACGAGCAGTACTTC
.,TRBJ2-7,many,TRBV4-2,CASSQEVVPTYEQYF,TGTGCCAGCAGCCAAGAAGTGGTTCCAACCTACGAGCAGTACTTC
.,TRBJ2-1,.,TRBV5-4,CASSTSGAEQFF,TGTGCCAGCAGCACCTCAGGGGCTGAGCAGTTCTTC
.,TRBJ1-3,.,TRBV29-1,CSASPRGGNTIYF,TGCAGCGCCAGCCCCCGGGGTGGAAACACCATATATTTT
.,TRBJ1-3,many,TRBV30,CAWSATTGNTIYF,TGTGCCTGGAGTGCTACCACTGGAAACACCATATATTTT
TRBD2,TRBJ2-1,many,TRBV5-1,CASSSPGAGGSYNEQFF,TGCGCCAGCAGCTCGCCCGGCGCGGGGGGCTCCTACAATGAGCAGTTCTTC
TRBD2,TRBJ2-5,many,TRBV9,CASSVAGGPTQYF,TGTGCCAGCAGCGTAGCGGGGGGGCCGACTCAGTACTTC
.,TRBJ1-2,many,TRBV7-9,CASSFSGGGKQSDGYTF,TGTGCCAGCAGCTTCTCGGGGGGCGGTAAACAATCGGATGGCTACACCTTC
.,TRBJ1-3,few,TRBV9,CASSVGSVHSGNTIYF,TGTGCCAGCAGCGTAGGTTCGGTTCACTCTGGAAACACCATATATTTT
.,TRBJ1-2,many,TRBV30,CAWSSSSSCGYTF,TGTGCCTGGAGTTCCTCAAGTTCTTGCGGCTACACCTTC
TRBD2,TRBJ2-1,many,TRBV24-1,CATSKNPGTRTNNEQFF,TGTGCCACCAGTAAGAACCCGGGGACTAGGACTAACAATGAGCAGTTCTTC
TRBD2,TRBJ2-5,many,TRBV7-6,CASSETSGGARETQYF,TGTGCCAGCAGCGAGACTAGCGGGGGGGCACGGGAGACCCAGTACTTC
TRBD1,TRBJ1-1,.,TRBV11-2,CASSSGQGNVGAFF,TGTGCCAGCAGCTCGGGACAGGGGAACGTCGGAGCTTTCTTT
.,TRBJ2-3,many,TRBV2,CASSEETGLTDTQYF,TGTGCCAGCAGTGAAGAGACAGGACTCACAGATACGCAGTATTTT